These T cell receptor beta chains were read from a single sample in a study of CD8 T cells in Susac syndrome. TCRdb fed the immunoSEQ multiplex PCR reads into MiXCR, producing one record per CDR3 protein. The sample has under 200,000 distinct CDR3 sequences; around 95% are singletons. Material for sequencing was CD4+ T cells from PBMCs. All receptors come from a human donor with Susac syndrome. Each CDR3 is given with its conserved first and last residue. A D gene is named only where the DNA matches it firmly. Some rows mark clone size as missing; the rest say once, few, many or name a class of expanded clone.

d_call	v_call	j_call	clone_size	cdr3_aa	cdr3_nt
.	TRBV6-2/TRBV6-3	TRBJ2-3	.	CASSYDGTRDTQYF	TGTGCCAGCAGTTACGACGGGACCCGGGATACGCAGTATTTT
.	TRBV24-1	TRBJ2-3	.	CATARAGSTDTQYF	TGTGCCACGGCGCGGGCGGGGAGCACAGATACGCAGTATTTT
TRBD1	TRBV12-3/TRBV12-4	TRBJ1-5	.	CASKGRQGGLQPQHF	TGTGCCAGCAAAGGGAGACAGGGAGGTCTTCAGCCCCAGCATTTT
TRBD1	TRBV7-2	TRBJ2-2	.	CASSRDRGNTGELFF	TGTGCCAGCAGCCGTGACAGGGGGAACACCGGGGAGCTGTTTTTT
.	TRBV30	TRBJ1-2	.	CAWLAEPGGNYGYTF	TGTGCCTGGCTAGCGGAGCCCGGGGGAAACTATGGCTACACCTTC
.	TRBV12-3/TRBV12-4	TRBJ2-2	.	CASSFLRANTGELFF	TGTGCCAGCAGTTTTCTGCGCGCGAACACCGGGGAGCTGTTTTTT
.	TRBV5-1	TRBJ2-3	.	CASRGEASTDTQYF	TGCGCCAGCCGGGGAGAAGCTAGCACAGATACGCAGTATTTT
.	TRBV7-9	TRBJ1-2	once	CASTPLQGSYGYTF	TGTGCCAGCACCCCACTGCAAGGTTCCTATGGCTACACCTTC
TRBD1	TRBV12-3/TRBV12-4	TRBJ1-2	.	CASSPQSGQLYGYTF	TGTGCCAGCAGTCCCCAATCGGGACAGCTCTATGGCTACACCTTC
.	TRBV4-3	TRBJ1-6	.	CASSQVMGSYNSPLHF	TGCGCCAGCAGCCAAGTCATGGGGTCCTATAATTCACCCCTCCACTTT
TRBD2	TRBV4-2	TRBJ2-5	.	CASSQVMGLASETQYF	TGTGCCAGCAGCCAAGTAATGGGACTAGCATCAGAGACCCAGTACTTC
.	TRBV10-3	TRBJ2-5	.	CAISESLGLQETQYF	TGTGCCATCAGTGAGTCGTTGGGTCTACAAGAGACCCAGTACTTC
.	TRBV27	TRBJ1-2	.	CASSLSGSYGYTF	TGTGCCAGCAGTTTATCTGGGAGCTATGGCTACACCTTC
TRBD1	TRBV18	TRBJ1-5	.	CASSPGQGRNQPQHF	TGTGCCAGCTCACCCGGACAGGGGCGTAATCAGCCCCAGCATTTT
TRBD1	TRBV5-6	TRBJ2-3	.	CASSLVGQGSWTDTQYF	TGTGCCAGCAGCTTGGTGGGACAGGGGTCGTGGACAGATACGCAGTATTTT
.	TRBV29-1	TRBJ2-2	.	CSVSRVVDTGELFF	TGCAGCGTAAGCAGGGTGGTTGACACCGGGGAGCTGTTTTTT
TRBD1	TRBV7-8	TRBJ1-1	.	CASSLQGANEAFF	TGTGCCAGCAGCTTACAGGGGGCGAATGAAGCTTTCTTT
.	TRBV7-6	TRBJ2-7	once	CASSLSDSYEQYF	TGTGCCAGCAGCTTATCCGACTCATACGAGCAGTACTTC
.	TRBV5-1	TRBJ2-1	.	CASSLGAQTYNEQFF	TGCGCCAGCAGCTTGGGGGCTCAGACCTACAATGAGCAGTTCTTC
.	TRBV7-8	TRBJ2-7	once	CASSLKADSEQYF	TGTGCCAGCAGCTTAAAAGCCGACAGCGAGCAGTACTTC
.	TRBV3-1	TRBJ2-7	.	CASSFNPREQYF	TGTGCCAGCAGCTTCAACCCCCGCGAGCAGTACTTC
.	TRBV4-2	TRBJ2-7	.	CASSQEGWGDYEQYF	TGTGCCAGCAGCCAAGAAGGATGGGGGGACTACGAGCAGTACTTC
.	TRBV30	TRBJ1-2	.	CAWSPPRSGYYGYTF	TGTGCCTGGAGTCCCCCGAGGTCGGGTTACTATGGCTACACCTTC
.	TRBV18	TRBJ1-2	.	CASSPLEEYGYTF	TGTGCCAGCTCACCCCTCGAGGAGTATGGCTACACCTTC
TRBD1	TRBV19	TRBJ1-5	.	CASSTSGGGQPQHF	TGTGCCAGTAGTACGTCAGGGGGCGGGCAGCCCCAGCATTTT
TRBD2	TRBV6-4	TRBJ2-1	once	CASSRTSGGGNEQFF	TGTGCCAGCAGTCGGACTAGCGGGGGGGGGAATGAGCAGTTCTTC
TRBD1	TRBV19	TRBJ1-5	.	CASRQGQGNQPQHF	TGTGCCAGTAGGCAAGGACAGGGCAATCAGCCCCAGCATTTT
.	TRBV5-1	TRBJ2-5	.	CASRPWTEETQYF	TGCGCCAGCAGGCCGTGGACGGAAGAGACCCAGTACTTC
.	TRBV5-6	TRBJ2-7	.	CASSLPVSYEQYF	TGTGCCAGCAGCTTGCCAGTCTCCTACGAGCAGTACTTC
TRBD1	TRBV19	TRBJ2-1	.	CASSRGQGNEQFF	TGTGCCAGTAGTAGGGGACAGGGGAATGAGCAGTTCTTC
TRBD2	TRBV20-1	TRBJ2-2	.	CSARGGTSGYTGELFF	TGCAGTGCTAGGGGTGGGACTAGCGGGTACACCGGGGAGCTGTTTTTT
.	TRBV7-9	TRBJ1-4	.	CASSLEVEKLFF	TGTGCCAGCAGCTTAGAGGTTGAAAAACTGTTTTTT
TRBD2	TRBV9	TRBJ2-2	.	CASSVGAGATNTGELFF	TGTGCCAGCAGCGTAGGAGCGGGGGCCACGAACACCGGGGAGCTGTTTTTT
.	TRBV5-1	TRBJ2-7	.	CASSLLGVLSYEQYF	TGCGCCAGCAGCTTATTAGGCGTCCTCAGCTACGAGCAGTACTTC
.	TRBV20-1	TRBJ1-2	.	CSARVIKGYTF	TGCAGTGCCAGAGTAATTAAGGGCTACACCTTC
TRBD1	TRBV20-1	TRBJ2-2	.	CSARRGTVTNGELFF	TGCAGTGCTAGAAGAGGGACAGTGACAAACGGGGAGCTGTTTTTT
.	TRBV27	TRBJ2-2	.	CASSLEYVPGELFF	TGTGCCAGCAGTTTGGAATACGTTCCCGGGGAGCTGTTTTTT
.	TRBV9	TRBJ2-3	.	CASSVVATDTQYF	TGTGCCAGCAGCGTAGTGGCCACAGATACGCAGTATTTT
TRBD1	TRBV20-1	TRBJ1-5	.	CSAGTGADQPQHF	TGCAGTGCTGGGACAGGGGCAGATCAGCCCCAGCATTTT
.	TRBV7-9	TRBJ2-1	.	CASSYTSRYNEQFF	TGTGCCAGCAGCTACACCAGCCGGTACAATGAGCAGTTCTTC
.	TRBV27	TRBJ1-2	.	CASSFSHDNYGYTF	TGTGCCAGCAGTTTTAGTCACGATAACTATGGCTACACCTTC
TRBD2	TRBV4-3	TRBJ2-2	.	CASSRRGSGGTGELFF	TGCGCCAGCAGCCGCCGGGGGAGCGGGGGCACCGGGGAGCTGTTTTTT
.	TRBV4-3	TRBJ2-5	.	CASSSFRATETQYF	TGCGCCAGCAGCTCCTTCAGGGCAACCGAGACCCAGTACTTC
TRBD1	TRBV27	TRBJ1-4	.	CASSSLGQGASVDQKLFF	TGTGCCAGCAGTTCGCTGGGACAGGGGGCTTCGGTGGACCAAAAACTGTTTTTT
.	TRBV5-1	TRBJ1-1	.	CASSLVPNTEAFF	TGCGCCAGCAGCTTGGTCCCGAACACTGAAGCTTTCTTT
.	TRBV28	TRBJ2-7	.	CASTEARGRGQYF	TGTGCCAGCACCGAAGCTCGGGGGCGAGGGCAGTACTTC
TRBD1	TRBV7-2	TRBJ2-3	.	CASSLALTGSGDTQYF	TGTGCCAGCAGCTTAGCGTTGACAGGGTCGGGAGATACGCAGTATTTT
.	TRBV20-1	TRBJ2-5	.	CSAIEQQETQYF	TGCAGTGCTATCGAACAGCAAGAGACCCAGTACTTC
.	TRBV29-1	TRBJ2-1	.	CSVSHMSYNEQFF	TGCAGCGTAAGCCATATGTCCTACAATGAGCAGTTCTTC
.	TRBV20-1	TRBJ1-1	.	CSAIPPSVNTEAFF	TGCAGTGCAATACCCCCGTCCGTGAACACTGAAGCTTTCTTT
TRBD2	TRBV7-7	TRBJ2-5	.	CASSPRPTGGGETQYF	TGTGCTAGCAGCCCGAGGCCTACTGGGGGGGGAGAGACCCAGTACTTC
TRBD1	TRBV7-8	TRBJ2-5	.	CASSLAGTGQETQYF	TGTGCCAGCAGCTTAGCAGGGACAGGTCAAGAGACCCAGTACTTC
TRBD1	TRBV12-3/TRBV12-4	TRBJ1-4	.	CASSLQTGVKLFF	TGTGCCAGCAGTTTACAGACAGGGGTAAAACTGTTTTTT
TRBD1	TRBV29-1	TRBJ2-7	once	CSVPGTGNEQYF	TGCAGCGTCCCCGGGACAGGCAACGAGCAGTACTTC
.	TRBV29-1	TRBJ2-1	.	CSVEQKWGQFF	TGCAGCGTTGAGCAAAAGTGGGGGCAGTTCTTC